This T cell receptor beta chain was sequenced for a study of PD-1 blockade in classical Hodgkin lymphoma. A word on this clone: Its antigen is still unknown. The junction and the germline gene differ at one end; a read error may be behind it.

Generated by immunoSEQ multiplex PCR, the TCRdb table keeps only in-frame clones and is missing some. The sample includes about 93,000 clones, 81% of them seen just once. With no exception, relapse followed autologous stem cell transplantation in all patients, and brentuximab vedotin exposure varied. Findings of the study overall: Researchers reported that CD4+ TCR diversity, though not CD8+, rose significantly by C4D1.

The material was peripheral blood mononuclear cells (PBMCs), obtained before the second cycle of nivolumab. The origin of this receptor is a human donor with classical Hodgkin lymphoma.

CDR3 sequence reads: CASSPPQGAGRF. In DNA form, the CDR3 reads TGTGCCAGCTCACCACCCCAGGGGGCCGGGCGCTTT. This chain links TRBV18 with TRBJ2-3, with TRBD1 identical over 8 bases. CDR1 is KGHSH and CDR2 is LQKENI in the germline V gene. CDR3 length: 12 residues.